Below, one T cell receptor (beta chain) is given with its context. Its target antigen remains unknown. No per-base quality is available; no much larger clone lies one base away. Using the deep immunoSEQ assay, TCR CDR3 regions were amplified from genomic DNA by multiplex PCR. For each cell subset, the extracted genomic DNA was distributed evenly across all wells of several immunoSEQ 96-well plates, and each plate served as one replicate. Each replicate PCR for sorted subsets received about 210 ng genomic DNA, equal to about 30,000 T cell genomes. The purified libraries were quantified using a Qubit 3.0 fluorometer, sized with a Bioanalyzer 2100, and then quantified again using the KAPA Library Quantification kit. Every immunoSEQ 96-well plate was sequenced on a separate single-read 150-cycle Illumina NextSeq 550 flow cell. The paper's data handling went like this. Because only junctional sequences without quality scores were contained in the immunoSEQ output, filtering matching that applied to full-length reads could not be performed. To assign V/J genes and CDR3, sequences were annotated using PyIR, a Python wrapper for IgBLAST v1.9, with IMGT germline references. Reads were filtered out if the reads had weak V/J assignments (E-value above 1e-6), no CDR3, stop codons, out-of-frame junctions, or ambiguous translated residues. A V3J clonotype was defined by an identical inferred V gene, J gene, and CDR3 amino acid sequence. The percentage overlap between two repertoires was calculated by dividing the number of shared unique clonotypes by the size of the smaller repertoire. RTK rarefaction, the Chao1 estimator, and Recon v2.1 estimates of unobserved clonotypes were used to assess repertoire richness. Generation probabilities were computed with OLGA for all TCRbeta clonotypes obtained by the gDNA method from several donors. TCRdb provides this immuneACCESS table in a form limited to in-frame rearrangements. Some clones are lacking; in checked studies, under half of them reflect an unresolved V gene, and why the rest are absent is not known. V and J calls and clone size are as listed in that table; D and trimming were resolved from the DNA. The sample data list 2 million to 2.5 million clones, and approximately 95% of these were observed just once. The ten biggest clones cover 0.1% to 0.15% of the sample.

The donors were healthy, HIV-negative adults who had no recently reported acute infections or vaccinations. Every donor was a Caucasian adult living in Nashville, Tennessee, USA. Magnetic negative selection was used to enrich CD4+ T cells, after which naive cells were positively selected on CD45RA and the negative fraction became the memory subset. After blood collection by leukapheresis, PBMCs were isolated using Ficoll-Histopaque density gradient centrifugation and then cryopreserved in the vapor phase of liquid nitrogen. Purity and quantity of every magnetically sorted T cell population were checked by analytical flow cytometry. Genomic DNA was isolated from every sorted fraction and measured by UV absorbance on a Nanodrop 2000c. Trimmed from V: 4 bases; trimmed from J: 5 bases; junction bases lacking a gene match: 6. CDR1 and CDR2, looked up from the germline V gene, are MDHEN and SYDVKM. The cysteine opens and the phenylalanine closes a CDR3 of 14 amino acids. Left in the record is the CDR3 DNA by itself, 42 bases read in frame from the first base.

The record originates from a study of shared clonotypes between healthy human individuals (TCRdb year 2020). Context from the whole study: The cohort comprised two women and a few men aged 18 to 49 years. For each donor, CD4 naive and CD4 memory were each given three plates, CD8 naive was given two plates, and CD8 memory was given one plate. To estimate repertoire size and how much clonotype sharing occurs between individuals, the study deeply sequenced the blood TCR repertoires of about 5 healthy adults. To increase sequencing depth and limit assay-specific biases, TCR repertoire library preparation and sequencing were carried out by different laboratories using diverse techniques. Per donor, leukapheresis produced somewhere between about 0.85 and 8.9 billion PBMCs. Broader findings and caveats from the paper: Compared with non-shared clonotypes, clonotypes shared by all four sorted-subset donors had higher generation probabilities. Estimated clonotype richness was generally larger for naive than for memory subsets. Sampling was restricted to blood, and TCR repertoires in tissue are likely to differ from TCR repertoires in blood. Incomplete sequencing was indicated by rarefaction of sorted-subset datasets, despite the large sequencing depth. Sharing across a few donors was observed for around 5% of naive CD4, 3.5% of naive CD8, over 2% of memory CD4, and less than 0.45% of memory CD8 clonotypes. The small number of donors limited the genetic and exposure-history diversity represented. Based on pairwise subsampling, the degree of clonotype sharing among donors was expected to be affected by sequencing depth.

The source material was naive CD4+ T cells sorted from blood. Reading the label with the study, this specimen's cell subset or site is: CD45RA+ positively selected. This TCR was recovered from a man between 18 and 35 years old in good health. The chain is made from TRBV28 and TRBJ2-3, with TRBD2 matching 7 junction bases. The CDR3 has the sequence CASSSGTTQDTQYF. The sequence in DNA is TGTGCCAGCAGTTCCGGGACTACCCAAGATACGCAGTATTTT.